The 9 T cell receptor beta chains below were found in one sample sequenced in a study of T-cell reconstitution after alpha-beta-depleted transplantation in children. A TCRbeta library incorporating unique molecular identifiers was prepared. TCRdb reanalysed the PCR reads using MiXCR and keeps one entry per CDR3 protein. The sample contains 90,000 to 130,000 distinct CDR3 sequences, under 13% of which appear only once. The specimen was PBMCs, collected before TCRalphabeta/CD19-depleted stem cell transplant. The origin of the receptors is a boy aged 2-9 years with acute lymphoblastic leukemia, due to receive a stem cell transplant.

The chain carries TRBV20-1 and TRBJ1-5; possible D gene TRBD1, 5 bases. V dropped 6 bases and J dropped 4 bases, with 13 bases sitting between them. This CDR3 is built from 13 residues. Germline CDR1 reads DFQATT; CDR2 reads SNEGSKA (reference sequence). The CDR3 DNA is TGCAGTGCGAGATGGGGACTTAATCAGCCCCAGCATTTT. The encoded protein is CSARWGLNQPQHF.

The V gene is TRBV11-2, the J gene TRBJ2-3, with 8 bases that match TRBD2. The CDR3 runs 18 residues. J lost 0 bases, V lost 1 base, and 9 bases had no gene match. The V gene's germline CDR1 is SGHAT and CDR2 FQNNGV. This CDR3 reads CASSLGSRLAPSTDTQYF. The CDR3, as DNA: TGTGCCAGCAGCTTAGGATCCCGACTAGCGCCTAGCACAGATACGCAGTATTTT.

This chain connects TRBV3-1 to TRBJ1-5, with D maybe TRBD1 (5 bases). The germline V gene has CDR1 LGHDT and CDR2 YNNKEL (reference sequence). V was clipped by 4 bases and J by 0 bases, with 25 bases between them. The CDR3 is 20 residues long. The chain's CDR3 is CASSLCGMGPKTPSNQPQHF. CDR3 nucleotides: TGTGCCAGCAGCCTCTGTGGGATGGGACCGAAGACTCCTAGCAATCAGCCCCAGCATTTT. The full variable domain, rest sourced from reference TRBV3-1 and TRBJ1-5, is DTAVSQTPKYLVTQMGNDKSIKCEQNLGHDTMYWYKQDSKKFLKIMFSYNNKELIINETVPNRFSPKSPDKAHLNLHINSLELGDSAVYFCASSLCGMGPKTPSNQPQHFGDGTRLSIL.

This clonotype occurred once. The chain carries TRBV28 and TRBJ1-1; the match to TRBD1 covers 7 bases. Germline lookup yields CDR1 MDHEN and CDR2 SYDVKM. V trimming: 5 bases; J trimming: 1 base; junction bases outside the gene matches: 7. The CDR3 sequence is 15 residues long. The CDR3, as DNA: TGTGCCAGCAGTGCCCGACAGGGTTGGAACACTGAAGCTTTCTTT. Its translation: CASSARQGWNTEAFF.

This clonotype was observed a few times. This sequence joins TRBV5-1 and TRBJ2-3; D is tentatively TRBD1 or TRBD2 (5 bases each). The CDR3 is 12 amino acids. V was shortened by 5 bases and J by 4 bases, with 8 bases between the two germline ends. CDR1 is SGHRS and CDR2 is YFSETQ in the germline V gene. CDR3 protein: CASSGGADTQYF. The CDR3, as DNA: TGCGCCAGCAGTGGGGGTGCAGATACGCAGTATTTT.

This clonotype was seen a handful of times. The chain has TRBV28 and TRBJ1-1; D is possibly TRBD1 (6 bases). The V gene lost 5 bases and the J gene lost 0 bases, with 19 bases spanning the gap. This CDR3 region has 17 residues. Germline CDR1 is MDHEN and CDR2 is SYDVKM. In nucleotides, the CDR3 is TGTGCCAGCAGTCCTCCCAGGGGTTCTTCGATGAACACTGAAGCTTTCTTT. This gives the protein CASSPPRGSSMNTEAFF. The full variable domain, rest sourced from reference TRBV28 and TRBJ1-1, is DVKVTQSSRYLVKRTGEKVFLECVQDMDHENMFWYRQDPGLGLRLIYFSYDVKMKEKGDIPEGYSVSREKKERFSLILESASTNQTSMYLCASSPPRGSSMNTEAFFGQGTRLTVV.

This clonotype appeared many times. The rearrangement joins TRBV5-6 to TRBJ2-5; TRBD2 aligns across 11 bases. V was clipped by 0 bases and J by 4 bases; unmatched bases: 5. This CDR3 region has 16 residues. Germline V lookup: CDR1 SGHDT, CDR2 YYEEEE. Here the CDR3 DNA reads TGTGCCAGCAGCTTGGCCGCTAGCGGGGGGCGAGAGACCCAGTACTTC. Its protein product is CASSLAASGGRETQYF. Full variable domain (remainder filled in from reference TRBV5-6 and TRBJ2-5): DAGVTQSPTHLIKTRGQQVTLRCSPKSGHDTVSWYQQALGQGPQFIFQYYEEEERQRGNFPDRFSGHQFPNYSSELNVNALLLGDSALYLCASSLAASGGRETQYFGPGTRLLVL.

This chain uses TRBV7-9 with TRBJ2-1; possibly TRBD2 for D (6 bases). The CDR3 sequence is 19 residues long. Trimming removed 0 bases at V and 9 bases at J, with 27 bases between. In germline, CDR1 is SEHNR, CDR2 FQNEAQ (reference sequence). The chain's CDR3 is CASSLARTRAGPRVGEQFF. The CDR3 DNA reads as TGTGCCAGCAGCTTAGCGCGCACGAGAGCGGGCCCCAGAGTTGGTGAGCAGTTCTTC. The full variable domain, in which reference TRBV7-9 and TRBJ2-1 provide the parts outside the CDR3, is DTGVSQNPRHKITKRGQNVTFRCDPISEHNRLYWYRQTLGQGPEFLTYFQNEAQLEKSRLLSDRFSAERPKGSFSTLEIQRTEQGDSAMYLCASSLARTRAGPRVGEQFFGPGTRLTVL.

This clonotype was seen a few times. The V call is TRBV27, the J call TRBJ1-6, with 7 nucleotides matching TRBD1. CDR1 MNHEY and CDR2 SMNVEV come from the germline V gene (reference sequence). The V and J ends lost 5 bases and 0 bases, in that order; junction bases with no gene match: 7. CDR3 length equals 17 residues. Written as DNA, the CDR3 is TGTGCCAGCAGTACAACGGGACAGAGCTCCTATAATTCACCCCTCCACTTT. This translates into CASSTTGQSSYNSPLHF.